This TCR beta chain appears in the sequencing data of a study of T cell responses to AZD1222 COVID-19 vaccine. Comments on this clone: The antigen remains undetermined.

The assay was immunoSEQ multiplex PCR, and TCRdb's table has in-frame clones only and misses some. The table lists 200,000 or so clones, approximately 87% of them singletons, with around 2.9% in the top ten. Trimming removed 6 bases from V and 8 bases from J; junction bases left unmatched: 17. The CDR3 has 17 amino acids. Germline V gives CDR1 SGDLS, CDR2 YYNGEE. Study-wide findings and caveats: Seropositive AZD1222 recipients at baseline numbered only five or six. There were repertoire samples only from the period after the peak T cell response. Vaccination with two AZD1222 doses was followed by a rise in Spike-specific TCR breadth and depth. Most donors were white British, females outnumbered males, and clonal diversity was possibly underestimated.

Material: peripheral blood, obtained on day 0 of MenACWY control vaccination. The TCR was taken from an adult in good health. This chain joins TRBV9 and TRBJ2-1, with 10 bases that match TRBD1. Here the CDR3 reads CASTSKGGTGALHEQFF. CDR3 nucleotide sequence: TGTGCCAGCACCTCCAAAGGGGGGACAGGGGCTCTGCATGAGCAGTTCTTC.